This is a list of T cell receptor beta chains from one sample in a study of CD8+CD57+ T cells in acquired aplastic anemia. One entry per CDR3 protein, called by TCRdb with MiXCR from the reads. The table includes fewer than 150,000 distinct CDR3 sequences, 40% to 60% detected once. Sample: sorted CD4+, CD8+, or CD8+CD57+ T cells (not recorded which) from PBMCs. Receptors originate from a human donor in good health, serving as a control. Each CDR3 is given with its conserved first and last residue. A D gene is named only where the DNA matches it firmly. Size values are once, few and many counts, or a class for expanded clones, and some rows have none.

J gene | clone size | D gene | V gene | CDR3 length | CDR3 DNA | CDR3 protein
TRBJ1-1 | many | TRBD1 | TRBV10-3 | 17 | TGTGCCATCAGTGAGCGCACAGGGGGCTCCGGGAACACTGAAGCTTTCTTT | CAISERTGGSGNTEAFF
TRBJ2-7 | NA | NA | TRBV15 | 14 | TGTGCCACCAGCAATCGGTCTAGCGTAGCCGAGCAGTACTTC | CATSNRSSVAEQYF
TRBJ1-2 | NA | NA | TRBV2 | 15 | TGTGCCAGCAACCGTTACGCGGCCAGAACCTATGGCTACACCTTC | CASNRYAARTYGYTF
TRBJ1-2 | once | TRBD1 | TRBV15 | 17 | TGTGCCACCAGCAGACCCTCCGGGACAGGGGCTTACTATGGCTACACCTTC | CATSRPSGTGAYYGYTF
TRBJ1-5 | many | NA | TRBV6-5 | 14 | TGTGCCAGGGGGTTTGGGGAGCCAAATCAGCCCCAGCATTTT | CARGFGEPNQPQHF
TRBJ2-7 | NA | TRBD1 | TRBV7-9 | 15 | TGTGCCAGCAGCTTAGCTTTTGGACAGGTCTACGAGCAGTACTTC | CASSLAFGQVYEQYF
TRBJ2-2 | NA | TRBD1 | TRBV15 | 16 | TGTGCCACCAGCAGACCCTCCGGGACAGTACATAGGGAGCTGTTTTTT | CATSRPSGTVHRELFF
TRBJ1-1 | few | NA | TRBV3-1 | 15 | TGTGCCAGCAGCCCCGTCGGTGGGGGGGGAACTGAAGCTTTCTTT | CASSPVGGGGTEAFF
TRBJ2-6 | many | TRBD1 | TRBV19 | 15 | TGTGCCAGTAGTCGGACAGGCTCTGGGGCCAACGTCCTGACTTTC | CASSRTGSGANVLTF
TRBJ1-6 | NA | TRBD1 | TRBV7-2 | 15 | TGTGCCAGCAGCTTAGGACAGGGGGCCTATTCACCCCTCCACTTT | CASSLGQGAYSPLHF
TRBJ2-7 | NA | NA | TRBV7-3 | 11 | TGTGCCAGCAGTTATAGGGAGGAGCAGTACTTC | CASSYREEQYF
TRBJ1-5 | many | NA | TRBV5-8 | 15 | TGTGCCAGCAGCGTAGGACAGCTCGACAATCAGCCCCAGCATTTT | CASSVGQLDNQPQHF
TRBJ2-2 | NA | NA | TRBV20-1 | 17 | TGCAGTGCTAGAGATCTGAGGGTGACAGTCAACACCGGGGAGCTGTTTTTT | CSARDLRVTVNTGELFF
TRBJ1-6 | many | TRBD1 | TRBV3-1 | 15 | TGTGCCAGCAGGGACAGGACCTCCTATAATTCACCCCTCCACTTT | CASRDRTSYNSPLHF
TRBJ1-3 | NA | NA | TRBV5-6 | 17 | TGTGCCAGCAGCTTTGATGGCGGACCCTACTCTGGAAACACCGTATATTTT | CASSFDGGPYSGNTVYF
TRBJ2-3 | once | NA | TRBV20-1 | 13 | TGCAGTGCTAGCCCCCAGGCTGGGGATACGCAGTATTTT | CSASPQAGDTQYF
TRBJ1-2 | NA | NA | TRBV24-1 | 14 | TGTGCCACCAGTGATCCTGGAAGGGCCTATGGCTACACCTTC | CATSDPGRAYGYTF
TRBJ1-1 | NA | NA | TRBV24-1 | 13 | TGTGCCGTCAGACAGGATCACAAACCAGGAGCTTTCTTT | CAVRQDHKPGAFF